The 30 T cell receptor beta chains presented below share a single source sample, sequenced in a study of T cells in Graves' hyperthyroidism and ophthalmopathy. RNA transcripts were the template for amplifying TCR beta CDR3 regions. The HTBI primer set drove a first-round RT-PCR of the TCR CDR3. MiXCR, run by TCRdb on the multiplex PCR reads, gives a single entry per CDR3 protein. The repertoire holds some 350,000 distinct CDR3 sequences, with over 12% as singletons. The sequencing input was blood. All receptors derive from a woman in her sixties with Graves' ophthalmopathy.

Note on this clonotype: A much more abundant neighbour one base away suggests this may be a read error. This sequence joins TRBV29-1 and TRBJ1-1; D remains ambiguous. This CDR3 has 13 residues. V dropped 5 bases and J dropped 1 base, with 11 bases sitting between them. CDR1 is SQVTM, CDR2 ANQGSEA, per germline. As DNA, the CDR3 is TGCAGCGTTAAGCGAGACGAGAACACTGAAGCTTTCTTT. Amino acid sequence: CSVKRDENTEAFF.

This clonotype was observed a few times. The chain links TRBV18 to TRBJ1-3; possibly TRBD1 for D (5 bases). Trimming took off 4 bases at V and 0 bases at J, with 10 bases between the two ends. Germline V gene lookup returns CDR1 KGHSH and CDR2 LQKENI. This CDR3 is built from 15 residues. The CDR3 here is CASSQTEPSGNTIYF. The CDR3 nucleotides read TGTGCCAGCTCACAGACAGAGCCCTCTGGAAACACCATATATTTT.

This clonotype was seen repeatedly, ten times or more. This chain connects TRBV5-5 to TRBJ2-2; D is uncertain. V was cut by 0 bases and J by 0 bases, with 9 bases left in between. The CDR3 spans 16 residues. The V gene's germline CDR1 is SGHKS and CDR2 YYEKEE (reference sequence). CDR3 nucleotides: TGTGCCAGCAGCTTGGGAAGGCGCCCGAACACCGGGGAGCTGTTTTTT. Its protein is CASSLGRRPNTGELFF. Supplemented by reference TRBV5-5 and TRBJ2-2, the full variable domain reads DAGVTQSPTHLIKTRGQQVTLRCSPISGHKSVSWYQQVLGQGPQFIFQYYEKEERGRGNFPDRFSARQFPNYSSELNVNALLLGDSALYLCASSLGRRPNTGELFFGEGSRLTVL.

This clonotype was seen a few times. One end of the junction varies from germline; a read error may be responsible. The chain links TRBV28 to TRBJ2-6, with 9 bases matching TRBD1. Germline V gene lookup returns CDR1 MDHEN and CDR2 SYDVKM. The CDR3 contains 16 residues. This CDR3 is CAGPGQGPTGASVLTF. CDR3 nucleotides: TGTGCCGGACCGGGACAGGGCCCCACTGGGGCCAGCGTCCTGACTTTC. Using reference TRBV28 and TRBJ2-6 for the parts outside the CDR3, the full variable domain is DVKVTQSSRYLVKRTGEKVFLECVQDMDHENMFWYRQDPGLGLRLIYFSYDVKMKEKGDIPEGYSVSREKKERFSLILESASTNQTSMYLCAGPGQGPTGASVLTFGAGSRLTVL.

V gene TRBV5-6 combines with J gene TRBJ2-3; possibly TRBD1 for D (6 bases). Trimming shortened V by 6 bases and J by 2 bases, and 19 bases separated the two germline ends. CDR1 SGHDT and CDR2 YYEEEE come from the germline V gene. This CDR3 is 16 amino acids long. This chain's CDR3 is CASILLGARDTDTQYF. DNA of the CDR3: TGTGCCAGCATCCTTTTGGGGGCCAGAGACACAGATACGCAGTATTTT.

This clonotype was observed at least ten times. The gene calls are TRBV5-8 and TRBJ2-7; TRBD1 might be the D (5 bases). Germline assignment: CDR1 SGHTS and CDR2 YDEGEE. The V gene lost 0 bases and the J gene lost 6 bases, with 10 bases spanning the gap. This CDR3 is 13 amino acids long. The CDR3 here is CASSLEGVREQYF. The DNA for the CDR3 is TGTGCCAGCAGCTTGGAAGGGGTTCGCGAGCAGTACTTC.

This clonotype was recorded at least ten times. This chain connects TRBV20-1 to TRBJ1-1, with TRBD1 as a possible D gene (5 bases). V lost 0 bases, J lost 3 bases, and 17 bases lay in between. CDR1 is DFQATT and CDR2 is SNEGSKA in the germline V gene (reference sequence). The CDR3 loop spans 16 amino acids. CDR3 residues: CSARDPGGRFDTEAFF. CDR3 bases: TGCAGTGCTAGAGATCCCGGGGGTAGATTTGACACTGAAGCTTTCTTT.

In regard to this clonotype: A read error may explain this, as a much larger clone is one base away. The V and J genes are TRBV7-3 and TRBJ1-5; D is possibly TRBD1 (5 bases). There are 14 residues in the CDR3. Per the germline V gene, CDR1 is SGHTA and CDR2 is FQGTGA. The CDR3 protein is CTSSLTGQGTPQHF. The CDR3 DNA follows: TGTACCAGCAGCTTAACCGGGCAGGGAACGCCCCAGCATTTT.

This clonotype was recorded many times. The chain joins TRBV5-1 to TRBJ2-1, with 9 bases fitting TRBD2. The V gene's germline CDR1 is SGHRS and CDR2 YFSETQ. The CDR3 loop spans 18 amino acids. V dropped 0 bases and J dropped 10; count of bases not matched to a gene: 17. The CDR3: CASSLVASGAATLGEQFF. CDR3 bases: TGCGCCAGCAGCTTGGTTGCTAGCGGGGCCGCCACGTTAGGAGAGCAGTTCTTC.

The gene calls are TRBV20-1 and TRBJ2-7; D ambiguous. The germline V and J ends were trimmed by 6 bases and 1 base, with 10 bases remaining between them. The CDR3 is 12 amino acids. Germline V gene lookup returns CDR1 DFQATT and CDR2 SNEGSKA (reference sequence). Written as DNA, the CDR3 is TGCAGTGCCCAAAGTCGGTCCTACGAGCAGTACTTC. Amino acid sequence: CSAQSRSYEQYF.

This clonotype showed up many times. The chain combines TRBV20-1 with TRBJ2-5; weak D call: TRBD2 (5 bases). This CDR3 region has 13 residues. Trimming took 3 bases from V and 2 from J, leaving 10 bases between them. Germline assignment: CDR1 DFQATT and CDR2 SNEGSKA (reference sequence). In DNA, the CDR3 is TGCAGTGCTAGTGTCACGGGGCAAGAGACCCAGTACTTC. Protein product: CSASVTGQETQYF.

This chain joins TRBV6-1 and TRBJ2-7; D is unresolved. The V and J ends lost 8 bases and 6 bases respectively, with 17 bases between them. The CDR3 loop spans 13 amino acids. Germline V gene lookup returns CDR1 MNHNS and CDR2 SASEGT. The DNA for the CDR3 is TGTGCCAGCGTTTTGTCGGCAGTGAGCGAGCAGTACTTC. Translation gives CASVLSAVSEQYF.

This sequence joins TRBV5-1 and TRBJ1-3; TRBD1 matches 7 bases. The ends lost 4 bases at V and 9 bases at J; junction bases unmatched: 13. The CDR3 runs 15 residues. Germline CDR1 SGHRS, CDR2 YFSETQ. CDR3 DNA: TGCGCCAGCAGCCCTGACGGGACAGCTTCACTCACCATATATTTT. The encoded protein is CASSPDGTASLTIYF. The full variable domain, rest sourced from reference TRBV5-1 and TRBJ1-3, is KAGVTQTPRYLIKTRGQQVTLSCSPISGHRSVSWYQQTPGQGLQFLFEYFSETQRNKGNFPGRFSGRQFSNSRSEMNVSTLELGDSALYLCASSPDGTASLTIYFGEGSWLTVV.

There are a few counts of this clonotype. J is TRBJ1-2 and V is TRBV9; the D is unclear. V was cut by 0 bases and J by 2 bases, with 5 bases left in between. The germline gives CDR1 SGDLS, CDR2 YYNGEE. This CDR3 has 13 residues. The CDR3 spells CASSVGANYGYTF. The CDR3 coding sequence is TGTGCCAGCAGCGTAGGAGCGAACTATGGCTACACCTTC.

This clonotype has at least ten counts. The genes are TRBV7-9 and TRBJ2-5, with 10 bases matching TRBD2. The CDR3 spans 16 residues. Looked up from germline, CDR1 is SEHNR and CDR2 is FQNEAQ (reference sequence). J gave up 5 bases and V 2 bases, and 8 bases lay outside the gene matches. CDR3 sequence: CASSLRSGRLWETQYF. DNA of the CDR3: TGTGCCAGCAGCTTACGTAGCGGGAGGCTCTGGGAGACCCAGTACTTC.

This clonotype showed up many times. The rearrangement joins TRBV12-3 or TRBV12-4 to TRBJ2-1, with TRBD2 identical over 9 bases. The CDR3 runs to 13 residues. The trim removed 6 bases at V and 9 bases at J, leaving 6 bases unmatched. This CDR3 reads CASSVTAGGEQFF. The CDR3 DNA follows: TGTGCCAGCAGCGTCACAGCGGGAGGTGAGCAGTTCTTC.

This clonotype showed up just a few times. At one end, the junction sequence differs from germline, possibly due to a read error. V and J are TRBV7-7 and TRBJ2-3; D uncertain. CDR1 SSHAT and CDR2 FNYEAQ come from the germline V gene (reference sequence). The CDR3 is 14 amino acids. The CDR3 coding sequence is TGTGCTAGCAGCCTTGGCCACTCCGCAGATACGCAGTATTTT. It yields the protein CASSLGHSADTQYF. The full variable domain, with the rest looked up from reference TRBV7-7 and TRBJ2-3, is GAGVSQSPRYKVTKRGQDVTLRCDPISSHATLYWYQQALGQGPEFLTYFNYEAQPDKSGLPSDRFSAERPEGSISTLTIQRTEQRDSAMYRCASSLGHSADTQYFGPGTRLTVL.

The rearrangement uses TRBV4-1 and TRBJ2-3; TRBD1 might be the D (5 bases). The CDR3 extends over 16 amino acids. The germline V gene has CDR1 MGHRA and CDR2 YSYEKL. V was cut by 1 base and J by 1 base, with 12 bases left in between. CDR3 amino acids: CASSQVGRVGTDTQYF. CDR3 nucleotide sequence: TGCGCCAGCAGCCAAGTGGGCAGGGTCGGCACAGATACGCAGTATTTT.

This clonotype was detected many times. This chain uses TRBV19 with TRBJ1-5; tentative D call: TRBD1 (6 bases). V was cut by 7 bases and J by 4 bases, with 17 bases left in between. Germline V CDR1 and CDR2: LNHDA, SQIVND (reference sequence). This CDR3 is built from 15 residues. Here the CDR3 reads CASNMGGPNNQPQHF. The CDR3 DNA reads as TGTGCCAGTAACATGGGGGGGCCCAATAATCAGCCCCAGCATTTT.

The chain carries TRBV14 and TRBJ1-3; 7 bases fit TRBD1. Germline trimming cut 1 base from V and 0 bases from J; bases unmatched to any gene: 21. CDR1 and CDR2 (germline): SGHDN, FVKESK. The CDR3 has 22 residues. The DNA of the CDR3 is TGTGCCAGCAGCCAAGTAAGCCCTTCACAGGGGTCCGTCCTCCACTCTGGAAACACCATATATTTT. Translation gives CASSQVSPSQGSVLHSGNTIYF.

In this sample, this clonotype turned up many times. The chain recombines TRBV7-9 with TRBJ2-7; D tentatively reads TRBD1 or TRBD2 (5 bases each). The CDR3 loop spans 13 amino acids. Germline V gene data show CDR1 as SEHNR and CDR2 as FQNEAQ (reference sequence). V lost 4 bases, J lost 6 bases, and 13 bases lay in between. The CDR3 sequence is CASSWDGRSEQYF. The CDR3 DNA reads as TGTGCCAGCAGCTGGGACGGGCGAAGCGAGCAGTACTTC.

This clonotype was counted a few times. The rearrangement links TRBV3-1 to TRBJ2-3; 9 nucleotides line up with TRBD2. Germline V gene sequence: CDR1 LGHDT, CDR2 YNNKEL (reference sequence). The V and J ends lost 1 base and 3 bases, in that order; junction bases with no gene match: 5. This CDR3 contains 16 residues. DNA of the CDR3: TGTGCCAGCAGCCAAGGAGAAAGCGGGAGGACAGATACGCAGTATTTT. It codes for CASSQGESGRTDTQYF.

This clonotype was seen more than once but under ten times. V and J are TRBV6-1 and TRBJ2-1; 13 bases are a match to TRBD2. V lost 4 bases and J lost 9; bases outside the gene matches: 6. This CDR3 region has 15 residues. CDR1 and CDR2 (germline): MNHNS, SASEGT. The CDR3 loop is CASSGTSGSFSEQFF. CDR3 nucleotides: TGTGCCAGCAGTGGGACTAGCGGGAGCTTTAGTGAGCAGTTCTTC.

The sample holds many counts of this clonotype. The CDR3 loop is CASSGQGRETQYF. CDR3 nucleotide sequence: TGTGCCAGCAGTGGGCAGGGGAGAGAGACCCAGTACTTC. The J gene is TRBJ2-5, the V gene TRBV28, with D maybe TRBD1 (6 bases). Per the germline V gene, CDR1 is MDHEN and CDR2 is SYDVKM. Between the trimmed V and J ends, which lost 5 bases and 4 bases, there was a span of 11 bases. The CDR3 runs 13 residues.

This clonotype was counted many times. V gene TRBV11-2 combines with J gene TRBJ1-1, with D perhaps matching TRBD1 (6 bases). There are 15 residues in the CDR3. The germline V and J ends were trimmed by 1 base and 5 bases, with 14 bases remaining between them. Germline loops: CDR1 SGHAT, CDR2 FQNNGV. The CDR3 spells CASSLGFIRGTEAFF. In nucleotides, the CDR3 is TGTGCCAGCAGCTTAGGGTTTATAAGGGGGACTGAAGCTTTCTTT.

This clonotype was found many times. The chain recombines TRBV27 with TRBJ1-2, with 8 bases identical to TRBD1. CDR3 length equals 13 residues. V dropped 10 bases and J dropped 3; count of bases not matched to a gene: 7. Germline V lookup: CDR1 MNHEY, CDR2 SMNVEV (reference sequence). DNA of the CDR3: TGTGCCACCAGCCGACAGGGGTACTATGGCTACACCTTC. It encodes CATSRQGYYGYTF.

V is TRBV24-1 and J is TRBJ2-3; 11 bases are a match to TRBD2. Germline V gene lookup returns CDR1 KGHDR and CDR2 SFDVKD. Trimming cost V 7 bases and J 4 bases; bases outside gene matches: 6. The CDR3 totals 15 residues. CDR3 bases: TGTGCCACCAGCTTCCCGGGACTAGCGGCAGATACGCAGTATTTT. Translated, it gives CATSFPGLAADTQYF.

The chain links TRBV28 to TRBJ2-2; maybe TRBD1 (5 bases). Germline CDR1 MDHEN, CDR2 SYDVKM. The CDR3 contains 15 residues. V was pared by 7 bases and J by 4 bases, with 16 bases between. The CDR3 coding sequence is TGTGCCAGCACCTCTCCGGCAGGGCTCACCGGGGAGCTGTTTTTT. This gives the protein CASTSPAGLTGELFF.

This clonotype was picked up many times. The rearrangement links TRBV12-3 or TRBV12-4 to TRBJ2-5; 10 nucleotides agree with TRBD1. The V segment lost 1 base and the J segment 4 bases; nucleotides outside the gene matches: 3. CDR3 length: 15 residues. The CDR3 DNA reads TGTGCCAGCAGTTTAGGGACAGGGGGAGGAGAGACCCAGTACTTC. Its translation: CASSLGTGGGETQYF.

The chain links TRBV24-1 to TRBJ2-1, with unresolved D. The CDR3 covers 12 residues. Trimming stripped 6 bases from V and 8 bases from J, with 10 bases between. Germline CDR1 reads KGHDR; CDR2 reads SFDVKD. Written as DNA, the CDR3 is TGTGCCACCAGTACCCTTTGGGATGAGCAGTTCTTC. Its translation is CATSTLWDEQFF.